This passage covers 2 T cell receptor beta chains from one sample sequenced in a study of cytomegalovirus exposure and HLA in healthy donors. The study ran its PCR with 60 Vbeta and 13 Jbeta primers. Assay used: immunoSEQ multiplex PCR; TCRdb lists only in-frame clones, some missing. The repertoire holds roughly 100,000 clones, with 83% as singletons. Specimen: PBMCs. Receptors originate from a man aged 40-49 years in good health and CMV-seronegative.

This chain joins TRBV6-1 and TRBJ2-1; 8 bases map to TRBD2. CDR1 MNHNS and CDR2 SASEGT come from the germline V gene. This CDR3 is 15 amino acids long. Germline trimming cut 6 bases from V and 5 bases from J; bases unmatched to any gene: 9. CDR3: CASRRSSGENNEQFF. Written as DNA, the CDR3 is TGTGCCAGCAGGAGGAGTAGCGGGGAGAACAATGAGCAGTTCTTC.

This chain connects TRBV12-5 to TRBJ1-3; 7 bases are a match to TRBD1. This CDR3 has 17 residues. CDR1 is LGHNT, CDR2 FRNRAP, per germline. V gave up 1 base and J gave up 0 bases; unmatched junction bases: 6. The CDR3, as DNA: TGTGCTAGTGGTTTGGGGGCTACAGGGGCCTCTGGAAACACCATATATTTT. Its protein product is CASGLGATGASGNTIYF.